This T cell receptor beta chain was retrieved from a study of cytomegalovirus exposure and HLA in healthy donors. Primers included in the PCR were 60 Vbeta and 13 Jbeta primers. Some clones are missing from TCRdb's copy, which holds only in-frame ones; the method was immunoSEQ multiplex PCR. The profile shows about 100,000 clones, roughly 80% of them singletons. This clone was seen a handful of times. Germline values: CDR1 SGHVS, CDR2 FQNEAQ. The length of the CDR3 is 12 residues. The V gene lost 1 base and the J gene lost 11 bases, with 11 bases spanning the gap. The donors gave bone marrow, and they were healthy.

The sequencing sample was made of PBMCs. The sequence derives from a man aged 35 to 55 in good health and CMV-seropositive. The chain is built from TRBV7-8 and TRBJ1-1; no reliable D call. CDR3 DNA: TGTGCCAGCAGCTTAGAGTTCGGAGGGGCTTTCTTT. This encodes CASSLEFGGAFF.